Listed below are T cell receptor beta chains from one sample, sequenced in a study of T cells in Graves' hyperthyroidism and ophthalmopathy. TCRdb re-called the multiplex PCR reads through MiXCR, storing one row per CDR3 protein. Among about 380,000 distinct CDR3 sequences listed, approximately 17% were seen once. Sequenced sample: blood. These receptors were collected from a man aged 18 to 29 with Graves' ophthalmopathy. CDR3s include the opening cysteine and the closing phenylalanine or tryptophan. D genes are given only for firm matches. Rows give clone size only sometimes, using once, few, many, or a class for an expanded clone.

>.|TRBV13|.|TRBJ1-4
CASSLGDREKLFF
TGTGCCAGCAGCTTAGGGGACAGAGAAAAACTGTTTTTT
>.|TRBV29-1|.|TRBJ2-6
CSVEDGSGANVLTF
TGCAGCGTTGAAGACGGCTCTGGGGCCAACGTCCTGACTTTC
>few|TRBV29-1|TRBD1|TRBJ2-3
CSDRQGPDTQYF
TGCAGCGACCGACAGGGACCAGATACGCAGTATTTT
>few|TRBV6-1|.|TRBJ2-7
CASSLLRAAGVEQYF
TGTGCCAGCAGCCTTTTAAGGGCGGCTGGCGTCGAGCAGTACTTC
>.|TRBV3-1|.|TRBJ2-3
CASSQDQGWDTQYF
TGTGCCAGCAGCCAAGATCAAGGATGGGATACGCAGTATTTT
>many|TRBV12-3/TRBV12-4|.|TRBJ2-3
CASSPPAMGGASFTDTQYF
TGTGCCAGCAGCCCGCCAGCTATGGGGGGGGCGTCTTTCACAGATACGCAGTATTTT
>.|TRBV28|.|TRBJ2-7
CASSSPRGSYEQYF
TGTGCCAGCAGTTCCCCACGCGGGTCCTACGAGCAGTACTTC
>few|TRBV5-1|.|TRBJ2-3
CASSIASTRGSSTDTQYF
TGCGCCAGCAGCATCGCTTCCACCCGGGGATCTAGCACAGATACGCAGTATTTT
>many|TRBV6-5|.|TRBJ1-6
CASSYSDSDNSPLHF
TGTGCCAGCAGTTACTCGGACAGCGATAATTCACCCCTCCACTTT
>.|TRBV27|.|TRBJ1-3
CASSLSIGNTIYF
TGTGCCAGCAGTTTATCGATTGGAAACACCATATATTTT
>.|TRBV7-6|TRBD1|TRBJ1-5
CASSPTGEGNQPQHF
TGTGCCAGCAGCCCTACAGGGGAAGGTAATCAGCCCCAGCATTTT
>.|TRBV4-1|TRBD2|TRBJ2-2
CASSLSGGFGGELFF
TGCGCCAGCAGCCTCAGCGGGGGGTTTGGCGGGGAGCTGTTTTTT
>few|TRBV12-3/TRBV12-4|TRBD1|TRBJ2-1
CASSPRTGGWGNEQFF
TGTGCCAGCAGTCCGAGAACAGGGGGTTGGGGAAATGAGCAGTTCTTC
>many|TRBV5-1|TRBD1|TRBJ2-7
CASSVGQQSEQYF
TGCGCCAGCAGCGTGGGACAGCAGTCGGAGCAGTACTTC
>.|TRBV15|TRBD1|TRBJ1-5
CATSEDRGRQPQHF
TGTGCCACCAGCGAGGACAGGGGGCGTCAGCCCCAGCATTTT
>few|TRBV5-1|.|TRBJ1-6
CASRRDSAGSPLHF
TGCGCCAGCAGGCGGGACTCAGCTGGTTCACCCCTCCACTTT
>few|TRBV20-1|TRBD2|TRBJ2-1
CSARGERGDYNEQFF
TGCAGTGCTAGAGGGGAGCGGGGGGACTACAATGAGCAGTTCTTC
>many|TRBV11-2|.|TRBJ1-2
CASSLNSDYGYTF
TGTGCCAGCAGCCTCAACTCCGACTATGGCTACACCTTC
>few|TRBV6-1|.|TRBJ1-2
CASSFLDGVYGYTF
TGTGCCAGCAGTTTCTTGGACGGGGTATATGGCTACACCTTC
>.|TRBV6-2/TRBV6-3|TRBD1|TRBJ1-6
CASSYPKDRANSPLHF
TGTGCCAGCAGTTACCCTAAGGACAGGGCTAATTCACCCCTCCACTTT
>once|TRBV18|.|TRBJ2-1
CASSPSWGSPNEQFF
TGTGCCAGCTCACCAAGTTGGGGGAGCCCGAATGAGCAGTTCTTC
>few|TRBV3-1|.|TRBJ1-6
CASSPTVAGNSPLHF
TGTGCCAGCAGCCCTACCGTGGCTGGGAATTCACCCCTCCACTTT
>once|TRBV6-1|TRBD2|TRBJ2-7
CASSGLAGSSYEQYF
TGTGCCAGCAGTGGTCTAGCGGGGAGCTCCTACGAGCAGTACTTC
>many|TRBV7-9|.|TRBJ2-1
CASRPVEGAPNEQFF
TGTGCCAGCAGGCCCGTCGAGGGAGCGCCGAATGAGCAGTTCTTC
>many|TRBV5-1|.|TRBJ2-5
CASSLEDSYQETQYF
TGCGCCAGCAGCTTGGAGGACAGCTACCAAGAGACCCAGTACTTC
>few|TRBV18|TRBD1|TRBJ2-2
CASSPGTGTERTGELFF
TGTGCCAGCTCACCTGGGACAGGAACCGAGAGGACCGGGGAGCTGTTTTTT
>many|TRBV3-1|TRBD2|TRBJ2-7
CASSQASGGLSYEQYF
TGTGCCAGCAGCCAGGCGAGCGGGGGCCTCTCCTACGAGCAGTACTTC
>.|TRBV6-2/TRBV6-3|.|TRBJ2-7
CASEGETYEQYF
TGTGCCAGCGAGGGGGAAACCTACGAGCAGTACTTC
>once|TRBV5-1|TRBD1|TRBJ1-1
CASSQGGGNTEAFF
TGCGCCAGCAGCCAAGGGGGCGGGAACACTGAAGCTTTCTTT
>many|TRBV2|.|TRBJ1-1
CASSVDGYTEAFF
TGTGCCAGCAGTGTCGACGGGTACACTGAAGCTTTCTTT
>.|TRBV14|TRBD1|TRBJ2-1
CASSPLDRTHEQFF
TGTGCCAGCAGCCCCTTGGACAGGACCCATGAGCAGTTCTTC
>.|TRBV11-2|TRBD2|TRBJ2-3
CASTGTSGGPPGTDTQYF
TGTGCCAGCACCGGGACTAGCGGAGGCCCCCCTGGCACAGATACGCAGTATTTT
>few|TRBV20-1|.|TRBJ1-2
CSARDQSPSNYGYTF
TGCAGTGCTAGAGACCAGAGCCCTTCTAACTATGGCTACACCTTC
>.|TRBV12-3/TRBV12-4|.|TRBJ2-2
CASSFYPTGELFF
TGTGCCAGCAGTTTTTATCCCACCGGGGAGCTGTTTTTT
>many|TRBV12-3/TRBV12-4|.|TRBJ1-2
CASSLTRRANYGYTF
TGTGCCAGCAGTTTGACCCGGCGGGCTAACTATGGCTACACCTTC
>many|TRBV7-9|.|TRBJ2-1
CASSPDRINEQFF
TGTGCCAGCAGCCCGGACAGAATCAATGAGCAGTTCTTC
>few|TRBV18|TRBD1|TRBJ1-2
CASSPRRGKDGYTF
TGTGCCAGCTCACCACGCAGGGGGAAGGATGGCTACACCTTC
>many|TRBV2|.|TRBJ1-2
CASKRAGQMGNYGYTF
TGTGCCAGCAAGAGGGCAGGTCAGATGGGTAACTATGGCTACACCTTC
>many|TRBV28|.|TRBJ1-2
CASSLGEPYGYTF
TGTGCCAGCAGTTTGGGGGAACCATATGGCTACACCTTC
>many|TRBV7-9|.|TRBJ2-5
CASSLVTTQETQYF
TGTGCCAGCAGCTTAGTGACTACCCAAGAGACCCAGTACTTC
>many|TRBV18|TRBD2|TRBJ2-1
CASSPGLGTREQFF
TGTGCCAGCTCACCAGGACTAGGCACGAGGGAGCAGTTCTTC
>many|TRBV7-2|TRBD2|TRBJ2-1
CASSLGGGAYNEQFF
TGTGCCAGCAGCTTAGGGGGGGGGGCCTACAATGAGCAGTTCTTC
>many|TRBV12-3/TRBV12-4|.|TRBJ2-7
CASSLGGLAYEQYF
TGTGCCAGCAGTTTAGGGGGCCTGGCCTACGAGCAGTACTTC
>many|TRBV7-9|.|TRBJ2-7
CASTLGGARYEQYF
TGTGCCAGCACCCTGGGGGGGGCAAGGTACGAGCAGTACTTC
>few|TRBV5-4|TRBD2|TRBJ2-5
CASSFQRGGEETQYF
TGTGCCAGCAGCTTTCAGCGGGGGGGCGAGGAGACCCAGTACTTC
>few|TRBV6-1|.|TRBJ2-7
CASSTRGAAYEQYF
TGTGCCAGCAGTACCAGGGGTGCGGCCTACGAGCAGTACTTC
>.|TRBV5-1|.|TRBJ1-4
CASSLGGDGLNEKLFF
TGCGCCAGCAGCTTGGGAGGGGACGGGCTTAATGAAAAACTGTTTTTT
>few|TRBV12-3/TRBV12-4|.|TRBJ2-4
CASSPPLQEFDIQYF
TGTGCCAGCAGCCCACCGTTGCAGGAATTTGACATTCAGTACTTC